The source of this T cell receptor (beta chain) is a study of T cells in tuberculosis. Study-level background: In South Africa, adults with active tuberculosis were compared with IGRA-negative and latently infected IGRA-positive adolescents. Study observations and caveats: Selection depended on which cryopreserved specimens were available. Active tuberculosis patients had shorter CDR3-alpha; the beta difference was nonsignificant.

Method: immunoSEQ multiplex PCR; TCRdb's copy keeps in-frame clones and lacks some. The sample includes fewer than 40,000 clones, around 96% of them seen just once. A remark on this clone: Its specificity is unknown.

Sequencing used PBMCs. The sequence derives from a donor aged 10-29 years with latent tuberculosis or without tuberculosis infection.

CDR3: CASSSRGIDTQYF. The CDR3 nucleotides are TGCGCCAGCAGCTCCCGGGGAATAGATACGCAGTATTTT. This chain connects TRBV5-1 to TRBJ2-3, with D possibly being TRBD2 (5 bases). Germline V lookup: CDR1 SGHRS, CDR2 YFSETQ. The CDR3 sequence is 13 residues long. V was cut by 3 bases and J by 5 bases, with 10 bases left in between. Combining the CDR3 with reference TRBV5-1 and TRBJ2-3 gives the whole variable domain KAGVTQTPRYLIKTRGQQVTLSCSPISGHRSVSWYQQTPGQGLQFLFEYFSETQRNKGNFPGRFSGRQFSNSRSEMNVSTLELGDSALYLCASSSRGIDTQYFGPGTRLTVL.